Sequencing of this TCR beta chain was carried out in a study of regulatory T cells in long-lasting Graves disease. Study results and limitations: Among the persistent patients, approximately 2,900 public clonotypes were shared, more than the roughly 900 shared among new patients.

The CDR3 consists of 13 residues. V lost 7 bases and J lost 6, with 12 bases in between. As for time point: newly diagnosed GD, antithyroid drugs for less than 3 months. Following extraction of RNA from PBMCs, that RNA was used to make the TCR library. Tubes containing EDTA received 8.5 to 9 milliliters of drawn peripheral blood. HTBI primers from iRepertoire and Arm-PCR of CDR3 regions yielded the TCR beta libraries. TCRdb re-analysed the multiplex PCR reads in MiXCR, keeping a single row per CDR3 protein. The repertoire holds about 540,000 distinct CDR3 sequences, with 13% as singletons. This clonotype was counted at least ten times. Its antigen is undetermined. These data also formed part of another study, on T cells in Graves' hyperthyroidism and ophthalmopathy. That paper adds: With the HTBI primer set, the TCR CDR3 went through a first round of RT-PCR. Model-based prediction identified ophthalmopathy a median approximately 6.2 months prior to its onset.

This receptor was taken from a young man with Graves disease. This chain joins TRBV12-3 or TRBV12-4 and TRBJ1-4; TRBD1 might be the D (5 bases). Source: peripheral blood mononuclear cells (PBMCs), taken at new diagnosis, from a patient treated with antithyroid drugs. CDR3 bases: TGTGCCAGCAACCGGGGGACCGATGAAAAACTGTTTTTT. This sequence encodes CASNRGTDEKLFF.